The rows below give T cell receptor beta chains drawn from one sample of a study of T-cell memory formation after mild COVID-19. TCRdb re-called the 5' RACE reads with MiXCR, one entry per CDR3 protein. The data contain hundreds of thousands of distinct CDR3 sequences, about 20% of them seen just once; the ten biggest clones take up around 13%. The sequenced sample consisted of PBMCs or a T cell subset sorted from them (not recorded which). These receptors came from an adult woman who had mild COVID-19 (a few samples of this study predate the infection). Cell type and time point are not known. Both conserved end residues are part of each CDR3. Each record gives: V gene, clone size, D gene, J gene, CDR3 protein, CDR3 DNA. A D gene is named only where the DNA matches it firmly. Clone sizes are given selectively: once, few, many, or a class where the clone is expanded.

V: TRBV2; size: .; D: TRBD2; J: TRBJ2-1; CDR3: CASSDRGGASGTIFGFF; DNA: TGTGCCAGCAGTGACCGAGGTGGTGCTAGCGGGACCATTTTCGGGTTCTTC
V: TRBV19; size: .; D: TRBD1; J: TRBJ1-6; CDR3: CASGEQGADSPLHF; DNA: TGTGCCAGTGGGGAACAGGGGGCGGATTCACCCCTCCACTTT
V: TRBV18; size: few; D: .; J: TRBJ1-1; CDR3: CASSATENTEAFF; DNA: TGTGCCAGCTCAGCAACAGAGAACACTGAAGCTTTCTTT
V: TRBV7-9; size: few; D: .; J: TRBJ1-5; CDR3: CASSLGRGEYSNQPQHF; DNA: TGTGCCAGCAGCCTGGGGCGCGGAGAGTATAGCAATCAGCCCCAGCATTTT
V: TRBV15; size: few; D: .; J: TRBJ1-1; CDR3: CATSRDPGNTEAFF; DNA: TGTGCCACCAGCAGAGATCCGGGGAACACTGAAGCTTTCTTT
V: TRBV24-1; size: few; D: TRBD2; J: TRBJ2-3; CDR3: CATSEPSGRADTQYF; DNA: TGTGCCACCAGTGAACCTAGCGGGAGAGCAGATACGCAGTATTTT
V: TRBV5-1; size: few; D: TRBD2; J: TRBJ2-1; CDR3: CASSPPGLAGVDEQFF; DNA: TGCGCCAGCAGCCCACCGGGACTAGCGGGTGTCGATGAGCAGTTCTTC
V: TRBV20-1; size: .; D: TRBD1; J: TRBJ2-7; CDR3: CSARPTGTGYEQYF; DNA: TGCAGTGCTAGACCCACCGGGACAGGCTACGAGCAGTACTTC
V: TRBV7-6; size: few; D: .; J: TRBJ1-1; CDR3: CASSAGIPSMNTEAFF; DNA: TGTGCCAGCAGCGCAGGAATTCCCTCTATGAACACTGAAGCTTTCTTT
V: TRBV7-2; size: .; D: .; J: TRBJ2-1; CDR3: CASSPGPLVYNEQFF; DNA: TGTGCCAGCAGCCCTGGACCCCTAGTTTACAATGAGCAGTTCTTC
V: TRBV12-3/TRBV12-4; size: few; D: TRBD1; J: TRBJ1-1; CDR3: CASSVGQDTEAFF; DNA: TGTGCCAGCAGTGTGGGACAGGACACTGAAGCTTTCTTT